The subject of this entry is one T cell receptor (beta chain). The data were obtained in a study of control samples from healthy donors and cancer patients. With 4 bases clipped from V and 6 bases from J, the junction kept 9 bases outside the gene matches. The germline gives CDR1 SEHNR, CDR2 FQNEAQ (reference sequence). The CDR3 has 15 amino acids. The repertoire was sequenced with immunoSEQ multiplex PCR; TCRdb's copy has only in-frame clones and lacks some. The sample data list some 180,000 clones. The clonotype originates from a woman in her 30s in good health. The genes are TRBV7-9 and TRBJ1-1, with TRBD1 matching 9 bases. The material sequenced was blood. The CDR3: CASSSRGTGRAEAFF. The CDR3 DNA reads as TGTGCCAGCAGCTCAAGGGGGACAGGGAGGGCTGAAGCTTTCTTT.